This T cell receptor (beta chain) appears in the sequencing data of a study of T cell repertoires in cytomegalovirus infection. Whole-study findings and limits: Clonotypes of TCR beta that were HLA-C-restricted and CMV-specific dominated the ex vivo response.

In its sample, this clonotype was seen a few times. What it binds is not known. TCRdb reprocessed the reads with MiXCR, giving one entry per CDR3 protein. The table has just over 450,000 distinct CDR3 sequences, approximately 40% seen once. Germline V gene sequence: CDR1 LNHNV, CDR2 YYDKDF (reference sequence). The V gene end was trimmed by 1 base and the J gene end by 3 bases; junction bases not matched to a gene: 1. The CDR3 contains 15 residues. The specimen comprised cultured PBMCs, sampled from culture after CMV antigen stimulation. The sequence came from a human donor in good health (CMV status not recorded). Some clones in this sample may be carry-over from other donors' samples. This chain joins TRBV15 and TRBJ2-7; 12 bases line up with TRBD2. CDR3 sequence reads: CATSRGTSGVYEQYF. Here the CDR3 DNA reads TGTGCCACCAGCAGAGGGACTAGCGGGGTCTACGAGCAGTACTTC.